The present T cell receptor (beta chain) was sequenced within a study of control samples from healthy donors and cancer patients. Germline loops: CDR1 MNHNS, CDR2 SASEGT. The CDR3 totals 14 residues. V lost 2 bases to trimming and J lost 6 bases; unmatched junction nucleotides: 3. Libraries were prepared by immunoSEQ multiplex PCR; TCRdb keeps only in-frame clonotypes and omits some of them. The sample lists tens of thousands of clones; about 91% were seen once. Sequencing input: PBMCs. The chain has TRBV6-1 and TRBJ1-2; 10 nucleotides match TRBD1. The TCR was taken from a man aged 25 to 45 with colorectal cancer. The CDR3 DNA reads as TGTGCCAGCAGTGAAACGGACAGGGGGGATGGCTACACCTTC. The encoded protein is CASSETDRGDGYTF.